The entry below gives a single TCR beta chain sequence along with its context. The sample originates from a study of blood T cell repertoires in COVID-19. Study in general: The samples span acute and convalescent COVID-19 from the United States, Italy and Spain.

Germline V CDR1 and CDR2: SEHNR, FQNEAQ (reference sequence). The CDR3 extends over 15 amino acids. The ends lost 2 bases at V and 2 bases at J; junction bases unmatched: 2. As handled by the study authors: Estimation of nucleated cell counts relied on the amplification of reference gene primers. Only in-frame clones appear in the TCRdb table, and some are missing; sequencing was by immunoSEQ multiplex PCR. V and J calls and clone size are copied from that table; D and trimming were computed from the DNA. This table has about 230,000 clones, about 85% appearing once. The participants were between about 18 and 90 years old and came from some 23 US areas. Self-reported history from a screening survey and questionnaire set each donor's cohort.

The genes are TRBV7-9 and TRBJ2-2; the match to TRBD2 covers 7 bases. This clonotype was obtained from a man in his thirties or forties who had recovered from COVID-19. Sequencing input: PBMCs or T cells enriched from blood (not recorded which). Here the CDR3 reads CASSLSGGNTGELFF. Here the CDR3 DNA reads TGTGCCAGCAGCTTATCGGGGGGAAACACCGGGGAGCTGTTTTTT.